The 8 T cell receptor beta chains below come from one sample, sequenced in a study of CXCR3-negative and CXCR3-positive naive CD8 T cells. Study-level results: TRB CDR3s of CXCR3-positive naive cells were more hydrophobic than those of CXCR3-negative naive cells.

For these TCRs, the target antigens are not known. Via 5' RACE with UMI labels, TRB cDNA libraries were prepared. Following a re-call of the 5' RACE reads, TCRdb has one entry per CDR3 protein and lacks DNA. The sample data list some 120,000 distinct CDR3 sequences. Sequenced: naive CXCR3+ CD8+ T cells from blood. The subset: CD45RO-CCR7+CD27+CD95- naive CD8+ T cells expressing CXCR3 (TNR3+). The receptors shown here come from a human donor in good health. Some clones in this sample may be carry-over from other donors' samples.

The chain is built from TRBV30 and TRBJ1-1; TCRdb reports TRBD1, a call that lacks DNA to check it against. The CDR3 is made up of 13 amino acids. The germline V gene encodes CDR1 GTSNPN and CDR2 SVGIG (reference sequence). The CDR3 sequence: CAWSTGTNTEAFF.

The chain couples TRBV7-9 to TRBJ1-2; TCRdb outputs TRBD1, but without DNA this stays unchecked. This CDR3 spans 14 amino acids. Germline CDR1 SEHNR, CDR2 FQNEAQ (reference sequence). The CDR3 region is CASSLDDRVYGYTF.

This chain joins TRBV7-9 and TRBJ2-1; TCRdb's assignment of TRBD2 cannot be checked, as there is no DNA. Germline CDR1 reads SEHNR; CDR2 reads FQNEAQ (reference sequence). There are 15 residues in the CDR3. The CDR3 loop reads CASSPSGRGTDEQFF. The whole variable domain, filled in from reference TRBV7-9 and TRBJ2-1, reads DTGVSQNPRHKITKRGQNVTFRCDPISEHNRLYWYRQTLGQGPEFLTYFQNEAQLEKSRLLSDRFSAERPKGSFSTLEIQRTEQGDSAMYLCASSPSGRGTDEQFFGPGTRLTVL.

This chain links TRBV20-1 with TRBJ2-1; the D call from TCRdb, TRBD2, cannot be confirmed without DNA. From germline, CDR1 is DFQATT and CDR2 SNEGSKA (reference sequence). This CDR3 region has 15 residues. CDR3 sequence: CSGTTSLGSYNEQFF.

The chain is built from TRBV12-2 and TRBJ1-1. TRBV12-2 is a documented pseudogene. The CDR3 has 16 residues. CDR3 sequence reads: CASRLTGGPENTEAFF.

This sequence joins TRBV12-3 or TRBV12-4 and TRBJ1-2; the D call from TCRdb, TRBD1, cannot be confirmed without DNA. The CDR3 runs to 18 residues. CDR3 protein: CASSGWDSHSLANYGYTF.

V gene TRBV11-2 combines with J gene TRBJ2-3; TCRdb returns TRBD2, unconfirmable since there is no DNA. CDR3 length: 15 residues. CDR1 SGHAT and CDR2 FQNNGV come from the germline V gene. The CDR3 reads CASSPRLEGTDTQYF. The whole variable domain, remainder taken from reference TRBV11-2 and TRBJ2-3, is EAGVAQSPRYKIIEKRQSVAFWCNPISGHATLYWYQQILGQGPKLLIQFQNNGVVDDSQLPKDRFSAERLKGVDSTLKIQPAKLEDSAVYLCASSPRLEGTDTQYFGPGTRLTVL.

This sequence joins TRBV29-1 and TRBJ2-5. CDR1 and CDR2 (germline): SQVTM, ANQGSEA. The CDR3 is 13 residues long. The chain's CDR3 is CSVMSPNQETQYF.